This is a list of T cell receptor beta chains from one sample in a study of shared T cell receptors in the human thymus. Here immunoSEQ multiplex PCR was the method, and the copy in TCRdb shows in-frame clones only, minus some. The sample holds roughly 410,000 clones, 95% seen once. Sequencing used thymocytes. These receptors all stem from a human donor. Both conserved end residues are part of each CDR3. D genes are given only for firm matches. A clone size is listed for some rows: how often the clone was seen (once, few, many), or a class if it is expanded.

>TRBV5-4|.|TRBJ2-7|.
CASSFLGHRPYEQYF
TGTGCCAGCAGCTTTTTGGGACACAGGCCCTACGAGCAGTACTTC
>TRBV30|.|TRBJ2-3|.
CAWSVDGGDTQYF
TGTGCCTGGAGTGTAGATGGAGGAGATACGCAGTATTTT
>TRBV27|.|TRBJ2-7|.
CASSSTRDEQYF
TGTGCCAGCAGCAGTACTAGGGACGAGCAGTACTTC
>TRBV29-1|.|TRBJ1-1|.
CSVEPRGGTEAFF
TGCAGCGTTGAACCCAGGGGAGGCACTGAAGCTTTCTTT
>TRBV7-4|.|TRBJ2-1|once
CASSSGTSSYNEQFF
TGTGCCAGCAGCTCCGGGACTTCCTCCTACAATGAGCAGTTCTTC
>TRBV30|.|TRBJ2-7|.
CAWSVQPNYEQYF
TGTGCCTGGAGTGTACAGCCTAACTACGAGCAGTACTTC
>TRBV27|TRBD1|TRBJ2-4|.
CASSSTGGSKNIQYF
TGTGCCAGCAGTTCTACAGGGGGGTCCAAAAACATTCAGTACTTC
>TRBV27|TRBD2|TRBJ2-1|.
CASSLSRASGRTSSYNEQFF
TGTGCCAGCAGTTTATCCCGGGCTAGCGGGAGGACGAGCTCCTACAATGAGCAGTTCTTC
>TRBV15|.|TRBJ1-3|.
CATRTRRNPSGNTIYF
TGTGCCACCAGAACCCGTCGGAACCCCTCTGGAAACACCATATATTTT
>TRBV18|.|TRBJ1-1|.
CASSPPAGLRTEAFF
TGTGCCAGCTCACCACCGGCAGGTCTGCGCACTGAAGCTTTCTTT
>TRBV27|.|TRBJ1-1|.
CASSLGQNTEAFF
TGTGCCAGCAGTTTAGGGCAGAACACTGAAGCTTTCTTT
>TRBV27|.|TRBJ2-3|.
CASSSEGMVTDTQYF
TGTGCCAGCAGTTCGGAAGGGATGGTGACAGATACGCAGTATTTT
>TRBV6-6|.|TRBJ2-5|.
CASSSMATDNQETQYF
TGTGCCAGCAGTTCCATGGCAACCGACAACCAAGAGACCCAGTACTTC
>TRBV28|.|TRBJ1-2|.
CASSPTEANYGYTF
TGTGCCAGCAGTCCTACAGAAGCTAACTATGGCTACACCTTC
>TRBV28|TRBD1|TRBJ1-2|.
CASSSPDRGSETF
TGTGCCAGCAGTTCACCGGACAGGGGTTCGGAAACCTTC
>TRBV4-2|.|TRBJ2-1|.
CASSQVLRGEQFF
TGTGCCAGCAGCCAAGTTTTGAGGGGTGAGCAGTTCTTC
>TRBV27|.|TRBJ2-7|.
CASSTGPTYEQYF
TGTGCCAGCAGTACGGGACCAACCTACGAGCAGTACTTC
>TRBV28|TRBD1|TRBJ2-7|.
CASSLVAGGLYEQYF
TGTGCCAGCAGTTTAGTGGCAGGGGGCTTATACGAGCAGTACTTC
>TRBV4-1|.|TRBJ2-6|once
CASSQPLSSGANVLTF
TGCGCCAGCAGCCAACCACTCAGCTCTGGGGCCAACGTCCTGACTTTC
>TRBV28|.|TRBJ1-2|.
CASSSSRGMGPNYGYTF
TGTGCCAGCAGTTCCTCCAGGGGAATGGGGCCTAACTATGGCTACACCTTC
>TRBV27|TRBD1|TRBJ1-2|.
CASSLRDRGRFYGYTF
TGTGCCAGCAGTTTAAGGGACAGGGGGAGATTCTATGGCTACACCTTC
>TRBV14|TRBD1|TRBJ2-7|.
CASSQDWKGRGRWEQYF
TGTGCCAGCAGCCAAGATTGGAAAGGCAGGGGGCGATGGGAGCAGTACTTC
>TRBV30|.|TRBJ2-7|.
CAWRPLWQGGGEQYF
TGTGCCTGGAGGCCATTGTGGCAGGGGGGAGGAGAGCAGTACTTC
>TRBV14|.|TRBJ2-3|.
CASSQGVGAPTDTQYF
TGTGCCAGCAGCCAGGGGGTGGGGGCGCCCACAGATACGCAGTATTTT
>TRBV7-2|.|TRBJ2-5|.
CASSPVGQRLETQYF
TGTGCCAGCAGCCCCGTGGGTCAGCGACTAGAGACCCAGTACTTC
>TRBV6-6|.|TRBJ1-1|.
CASRSTEGNTEAFF
TGTGCCAGCAGATCCACCGAGGGAAACACTGAAGCTTTCTTT
>TRBV25-1|TRBD1|TRBJ1-5|.
CASTSGTGQQPQHF
TGTGCCAGCACTTCCGGGACAGGGCAACAGCCCCAGCATTTT
>TRBV5-1|TRBD2|TRBJ2-1|once
CASNSCLTGGLLLYNEQFF
TGCGCCAGCAACTCGTGTCTGACGGGAGGTCTCCTTCTCTACAATGAGCAGTTCTTC
>TRBV4-1|TRBD2|TRBJ2-3|once
CASSQDGGAGGLTDTQYF
TGCGCCAGCAGCCAAGACGGCGGAGCGGGAGGACTCACAGATACGCAGTATTTT
>TRBV6-5|.|TRBJ1-1|.
CASSSLTGNTEAFF
TGTGCCAGCAGTTCGTTGACGGGGAACACTGAAGCTTTCTTT
>TRBV30|TRBD1|TRBJ2-1|.
CAWSPPTGVNEQFF
TGTGCCTGGAGCCCCCCGACAGGGGTGAATGAGCAGTTCTTC
>TRBV25-1|.|TRBJ2-1|.
CASSWGLSASYNEQFF
TGTGCCAGCAGTTGGGGACTCTCCGCGTCCTACAATGAGCAGTTCTTC
>TRBV18|TRBD1|TRBJ2-7|.
CASSPRDRGWKASSYEQYF
TGTGCCAGCTCACCCCGGGACAGGGGTTGGAAGGCTAGCTCCTACGAGCAGTACTTC
>TRBV10-3|.|TRBJ2-1|.
CAISESEESEQFF
TGTGCCATCAGTGAGTCTGAGGAATCAGAGCAGTTCTTC
>TRBV19|TRBD2|TRBJ2-7|once
CASSISSGGYEQYF
TGTGCCAGTAGTATCTCATCGGGGGGGTACGAGCAGTACTTC
>TRBV5-6|.|TRBJ2-2|once
CASRYGAGKAGELFF
TGTGCCAGCAGATACGGTGCAGGGAAGGCCGGGGAGCTGTTTTTT
>TRBV4-2|TRBD1|TRBJ2-1|once
CASCAGDRGSNEQFF
TGTGCCAGCTGTGCCGGGGACAGGGGGTCCAATGAGCAGTTCTTC
>TRBV9|TRBD1|TRBJ2-5|few
CASSVGRQGRETQYF
TGTGCCAGCAGCGTAGGGAGACAGGGGAGAGAGACCCAGTACTTC
>TRBV19|TRBD2|TRBJ2-3|.
CASSLEVGLAADTQYF
TGTGCCAGTAGCTTAGAGGTCGGACTAGCCGCAGATACGCAGTATTTT
>TRBV30|.|TRBJ2-7|.
CAWSQTGRDEQYF
TGTGCCTGGAGCCAGACGGGGCGGGACGAGCAGTACTTC
>TRBV10-3|TRBD2|TRBJ2-1|once
CAISEPGLAGVWGNEQFF
TGTGCCATCAGTGAGCCGGGACTAGCGGGAGTCTGGGGCAATGAGCAGTTCTTC
>TRBV27|TRBD1|TRBJ1-2|.
CASSPGQGPHYGYTF
TGTGCCAGCAGTCCCGGACAGGGCCCCCACTATGGCTACACCTTC
>TRBV28|.|TRBJ2-2|.
CASSSRSTRPGELFF
TGTGCCAGCAGCTCCCGGTCGACTAGGCCCGGGGAGCTGTTTTTT
>TRBV5-5|.|TRBJ1-1|.
CASSIRQANTEAFF
TGTGCCAGCAGCATACGACAGGCCAACACTGAAGCTTTCTTT
>TRBV27|.|TRBJ1-3|.
CASRRGVHGNTIYF
TGTGCCAGCCGAAGAGGGGTACATGGAAACACCATATATTTT
>TRBV5-1|.|TRBJ2-1|.
CASSSAAAGSNEQFF
TGCGCCAGCAGCTCCGCCGCGGCAGGGAGCAATGAGCAGTTCTTC